The present entry profiles one TCR beta chain with its context. The antigen is undetermined. One entry per CDR3 protein, called by TCRdb with MiXCR from the reads. The sample gives tens of thousands of distinct CDR3 sequences, 33% of which show up once; nearly 70% is in the top ten. The data originate from a study of T cell repertoires in cytomegalovirus infection. About the research overall: Shared public TCR beta signatures pointed to both CMV infection and a matching HLA type. Study conclusions and caveats: CMV-specific HLA-C-restricted TCR beta clonotypes dominated the ex vivo response. Totalled public TCR beta family frequency picked out people who carried CMV plus the relevant HLA.

Sequencing input: PBMCs, sequenced either directly or after in vitro stimulation (not recorded which). The TCR comes from a human donor in good health (CMV status not recorded). Some clones in this sample may be carry-over from other donors' samples.

The CDR3 spells CASAGAVGPWIGRELFF. CDR3 coding DNA: TGTGCCAGCGCAGGTGCCGTAGGACCCTGGATCGGCAGGGAGCTGTTTTTT. The rearrangement uses TRBV7-6 and TRBJ2-2; D is ambiguous. V was trimmed by 8 bases and J by 9 bases, leaving 28 bases between them. CDR3 length: 17 amino acids. The germline CDR1 and CDR2 sequences are SGHVS and FNYEAQ.